This T cell receptor (beta chain) derives from a study of blood T cell repertoires in COVID-19. Study summary: Samples of COVID-19 (acute and convalescent) were obtained from the United States, Italy and Spain.

CDR3 length: 12 residues. Looked up from germline, CDR1 is SNHLY and CDR2 is FYNNEI. The junction had 8 bases not matched to a gene; V was cut back by 6 bases and J by 11 bases. The assay was immunoSEQ multiplex PCR, and TCRdb's table has in-frame clones only and misses some. The repertoire has under 100,000 clones, more than 70% of them found once; the top ten carry approximately 15%. The specimen was peripheral blood. The receptor was isolated from a woman aged 55-70 years with acute or convalescent COVID-19. This rearrangement joins TRBV2 to TRBJ1-1, with 8 bases identical to TRBD1. Here the CDR3 reads CASREITGGAFF. CDR3 DNA: TGTGCCAGCAGGGAAATTACAGGGGGTGCTTTCTTT.